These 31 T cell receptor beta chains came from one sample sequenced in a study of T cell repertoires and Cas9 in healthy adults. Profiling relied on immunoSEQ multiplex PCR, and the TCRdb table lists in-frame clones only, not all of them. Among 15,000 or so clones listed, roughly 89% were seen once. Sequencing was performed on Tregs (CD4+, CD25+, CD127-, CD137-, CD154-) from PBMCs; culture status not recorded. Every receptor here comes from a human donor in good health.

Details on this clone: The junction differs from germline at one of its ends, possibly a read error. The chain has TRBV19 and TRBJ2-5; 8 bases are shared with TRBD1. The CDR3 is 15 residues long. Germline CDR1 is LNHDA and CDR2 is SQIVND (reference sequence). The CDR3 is CASRRTGNFQEAQYF. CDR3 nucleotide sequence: TGTGCCAGTAGGCGGACAGGGAACTTCCAAGAGGCCCAGTACTTC.

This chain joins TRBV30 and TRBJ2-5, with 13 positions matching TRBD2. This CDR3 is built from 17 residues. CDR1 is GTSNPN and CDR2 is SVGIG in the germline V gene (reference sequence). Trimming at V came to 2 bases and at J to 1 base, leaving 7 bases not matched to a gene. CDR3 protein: CAWSLRLAGGGQETQYF. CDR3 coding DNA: TGTGCCTGGAGTCTTCGACTAGCGGGGGGAGGCCAAGAGACCCAGTACTTC.

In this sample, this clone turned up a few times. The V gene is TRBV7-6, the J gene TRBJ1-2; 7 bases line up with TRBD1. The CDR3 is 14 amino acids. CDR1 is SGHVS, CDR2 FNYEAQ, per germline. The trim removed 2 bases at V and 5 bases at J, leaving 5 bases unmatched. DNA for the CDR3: TGTGCCAGCAGCTTAAGGGACAGTCTGTATGGCTACACCTTC. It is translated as CASSLRDSLYGYTF.

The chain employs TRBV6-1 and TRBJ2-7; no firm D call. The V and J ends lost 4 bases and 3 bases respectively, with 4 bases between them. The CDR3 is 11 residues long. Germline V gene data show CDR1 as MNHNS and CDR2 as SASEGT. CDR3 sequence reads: CASSGFYEQYF. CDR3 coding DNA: TGTGCCAGCAGTGGATTCTACGAGCAGTACTTC.

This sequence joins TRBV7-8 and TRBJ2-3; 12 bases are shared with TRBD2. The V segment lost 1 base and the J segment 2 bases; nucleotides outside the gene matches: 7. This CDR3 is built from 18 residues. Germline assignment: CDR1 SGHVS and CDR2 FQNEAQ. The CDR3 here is CASSLELAGGPYTDTQYF. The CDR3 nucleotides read TGTGCCAGCAGCTTAGAACTAGCGGGGGGACCGTACACAGATACGCAGTATTTT. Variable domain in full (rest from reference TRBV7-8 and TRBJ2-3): GAGVSQSPRYKVAKRGQDVALRCDPISGHVSLFWYQQALGQGPEFLTYFQNEAQLDKSGLPSDRFFAERPEGSVSTLKIQRTQQEDSAVYLCASSLELAGGPYTDTQYFGPGTRLTVL.

CDR3 sequence reads: CASSEVPQGLSSYNSPLHF. The CDR3 DNA reads as TGTGCCAGCAGTGAAGTCCCCCAGGGTCTTAGCTCCTATAATTCACCCCTCCACTTT. The V and J genes are TRBV6-1 and TRBJ1-6; a weak D match, TRBD1 (5 bases). The CDR3 is 19 amino acids. V was trimmed by 1 base and J by 0 bases, leaving 16 bases between them. Germline-derived CDR1 and CDR2 are MNHNS and SASEGT.

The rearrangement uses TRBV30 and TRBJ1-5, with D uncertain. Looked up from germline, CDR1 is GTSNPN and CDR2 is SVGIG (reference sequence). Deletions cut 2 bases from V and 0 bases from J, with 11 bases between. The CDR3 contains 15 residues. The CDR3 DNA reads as TGTGCCTGGAGTCCGGAGGGCCTTAGCAATCAGCCCCAGCATTTT. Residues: CAWSPEGLSNQPQHF.

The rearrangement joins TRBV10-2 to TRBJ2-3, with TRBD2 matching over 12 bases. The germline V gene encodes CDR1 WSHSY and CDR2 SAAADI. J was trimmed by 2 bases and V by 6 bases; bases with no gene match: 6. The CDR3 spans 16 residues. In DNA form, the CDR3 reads TGCGCCAGCAGAGGAGGACTAGCGGGATACACAGATACGCAGTATTTT. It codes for CASRGGLAGYTDTQYF.

The CDR3 DNA reads TGCGCCAGCAGCTTCGACAGGGGTTTAGATACGCAGTATTTT. Encoded protein: CASSFDRGLDTQYF. The chain carries TRBV5-1 and TRBJ2-3, with TRBD1 matching over 8 bases. Germline assignment: CDR1 SGHRS and CDR2 YFSETQ. The trim removed 2 bases at V and 5 bases at J, leaving 4 bases unmatched. The CDR3 covers 14 residues.

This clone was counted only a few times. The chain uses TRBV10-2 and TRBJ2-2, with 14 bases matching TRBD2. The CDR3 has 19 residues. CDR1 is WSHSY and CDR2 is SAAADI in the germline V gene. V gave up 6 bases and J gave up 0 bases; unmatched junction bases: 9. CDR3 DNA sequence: TGCGCCAGCAGCCCGGGACTAGCGGGGGAGCCCTCGAACACCGGGGAGCTGTTTTTT. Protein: CASSPGLAGEPSNTGELFF.

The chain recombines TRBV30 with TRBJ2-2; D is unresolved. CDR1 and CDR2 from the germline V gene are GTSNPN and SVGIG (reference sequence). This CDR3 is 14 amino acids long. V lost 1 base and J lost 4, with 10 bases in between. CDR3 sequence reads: CAWSGVTATGELFF. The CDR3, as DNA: TGTGCCTGGAGTGGAGTGACTGCCACCGGGGAGCTGTTTTTT.

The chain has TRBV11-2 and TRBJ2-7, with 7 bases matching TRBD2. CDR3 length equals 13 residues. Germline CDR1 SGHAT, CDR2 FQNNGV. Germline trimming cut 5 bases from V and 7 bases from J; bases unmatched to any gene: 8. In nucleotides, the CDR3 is TGTGCCAGCAGCGCCCGGAGCGGGGTTGAGCAGTACTTC. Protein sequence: CASSARSGVEQYF.

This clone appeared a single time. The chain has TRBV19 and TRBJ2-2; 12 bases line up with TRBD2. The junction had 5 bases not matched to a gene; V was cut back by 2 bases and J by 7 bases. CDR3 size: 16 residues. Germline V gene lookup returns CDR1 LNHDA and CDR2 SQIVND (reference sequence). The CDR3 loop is CASSIRLAGAGGELFF. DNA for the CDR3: TGTGCCAGTAGTATAAGACTAGCGGGGGCGGGCGGGGAGCTGTTTTTT.

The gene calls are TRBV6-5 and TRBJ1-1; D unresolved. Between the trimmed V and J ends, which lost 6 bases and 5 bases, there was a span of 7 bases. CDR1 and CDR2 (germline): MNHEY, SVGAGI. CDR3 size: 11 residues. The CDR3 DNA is TGTGCCAGCAGCGGCAGAACTGAAGCTTTCTTT. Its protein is CASSGRTEAFF.

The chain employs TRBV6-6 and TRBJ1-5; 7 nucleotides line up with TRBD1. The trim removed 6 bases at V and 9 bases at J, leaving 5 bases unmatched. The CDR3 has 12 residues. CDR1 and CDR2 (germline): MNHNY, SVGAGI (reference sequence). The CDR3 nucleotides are TGTGCCAGCAGCCCGACAGGGCTGCCCCAGCATTTT. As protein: CASSPTGLPQHF.

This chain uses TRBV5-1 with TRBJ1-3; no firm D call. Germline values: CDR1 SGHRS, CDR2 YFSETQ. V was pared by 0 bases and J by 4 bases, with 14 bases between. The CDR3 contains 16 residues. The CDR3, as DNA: TGCGCCAGCAGCTTGGAAGGTTCAGTCAAAGGAAACACCATATATTTT. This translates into CASSLEGSVKGNTIYF.

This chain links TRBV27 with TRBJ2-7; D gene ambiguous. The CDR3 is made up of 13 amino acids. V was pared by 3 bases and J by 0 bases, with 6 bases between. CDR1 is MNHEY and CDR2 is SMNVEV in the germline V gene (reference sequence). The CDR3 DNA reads TGTGCCAGCAGTTTCTCCCGCTCCTACGAGCAGTACTTC. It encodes CASSFSRSYEQYF.

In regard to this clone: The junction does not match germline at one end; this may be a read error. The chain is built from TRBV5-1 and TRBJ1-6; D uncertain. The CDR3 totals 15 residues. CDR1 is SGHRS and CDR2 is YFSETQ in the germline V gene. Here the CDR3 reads CASRLDLPINSPLHF. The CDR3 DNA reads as TGCGCCAGCAGGTTGGACCTCCCGATTAATTCACCCCTCCACTTT.

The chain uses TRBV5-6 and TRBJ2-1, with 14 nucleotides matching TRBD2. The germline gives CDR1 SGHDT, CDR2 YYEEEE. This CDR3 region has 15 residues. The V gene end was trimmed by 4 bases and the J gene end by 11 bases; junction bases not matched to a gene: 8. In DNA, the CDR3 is TGTGCCAGCAGCCAAGGACTAGCGGGGGGACGGAAGCAGTTCTTC. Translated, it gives CASSQGLAGGRKQFF.

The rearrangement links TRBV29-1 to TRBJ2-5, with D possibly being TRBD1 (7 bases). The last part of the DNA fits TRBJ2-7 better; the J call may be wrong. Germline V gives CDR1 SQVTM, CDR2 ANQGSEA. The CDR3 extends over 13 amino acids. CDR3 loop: CSVGRDRNYEQYF. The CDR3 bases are TGCAGCGTTGGGCGGGACAGAAACTACGAGCAGTACTTC.

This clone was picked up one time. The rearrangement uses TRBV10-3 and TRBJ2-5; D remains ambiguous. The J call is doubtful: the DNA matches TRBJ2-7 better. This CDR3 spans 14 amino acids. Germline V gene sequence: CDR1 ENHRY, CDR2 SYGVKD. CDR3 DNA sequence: TGTGCCATCAGTCCCCAAACTTCGGACTACGAGCAGTACTTC. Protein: CAISPQTSDYEQYF.

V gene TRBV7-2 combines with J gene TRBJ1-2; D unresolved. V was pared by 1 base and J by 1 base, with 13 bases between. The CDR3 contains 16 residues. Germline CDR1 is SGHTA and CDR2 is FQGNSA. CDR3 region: CASSLDGAAVNYGYTF. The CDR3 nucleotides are TGTGCCAGCAGCTTAGACGGCGCGGCTGTTAACTATGGCTACACCTTC.

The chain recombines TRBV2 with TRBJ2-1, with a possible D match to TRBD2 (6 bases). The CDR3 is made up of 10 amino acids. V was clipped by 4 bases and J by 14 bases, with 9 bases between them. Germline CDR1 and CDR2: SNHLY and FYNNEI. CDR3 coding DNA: TGTGCCAGCAGTGTTGGGGAGGAGTTCTTC. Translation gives CASSVGEEFF.

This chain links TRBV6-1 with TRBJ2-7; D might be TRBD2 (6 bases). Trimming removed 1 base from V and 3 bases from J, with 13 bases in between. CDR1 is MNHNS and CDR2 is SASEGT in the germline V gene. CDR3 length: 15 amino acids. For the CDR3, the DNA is TGTGCCAGCAGTGAAGGGGGCGGGGTGGTCTACGAGCAGTACTTC. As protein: CASSEGGGVVYEQYF.

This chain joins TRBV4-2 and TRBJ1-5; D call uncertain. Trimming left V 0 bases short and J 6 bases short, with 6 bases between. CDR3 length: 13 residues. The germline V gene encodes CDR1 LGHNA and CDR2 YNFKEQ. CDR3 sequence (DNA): TGTGCCAGCAGCCAAGATATTTTTCAGCCCCAGCATTTT. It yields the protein CASSQDIFQPQHF.

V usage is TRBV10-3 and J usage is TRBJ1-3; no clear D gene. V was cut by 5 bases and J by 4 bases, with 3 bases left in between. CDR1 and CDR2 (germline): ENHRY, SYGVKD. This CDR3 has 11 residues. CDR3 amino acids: CAISTGNTIYF. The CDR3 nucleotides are TGTGCCATCAGTACGGGAAACACCATATATTTT.

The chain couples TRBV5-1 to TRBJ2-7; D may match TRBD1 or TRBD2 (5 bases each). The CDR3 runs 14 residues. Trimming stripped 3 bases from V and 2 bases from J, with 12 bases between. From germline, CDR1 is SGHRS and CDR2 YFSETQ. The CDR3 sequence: CASSWDRPPYEQYF. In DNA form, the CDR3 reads TGCGCCAGCAGCTGGGACCGACCCCCCTACGAGCAGTACTTC.

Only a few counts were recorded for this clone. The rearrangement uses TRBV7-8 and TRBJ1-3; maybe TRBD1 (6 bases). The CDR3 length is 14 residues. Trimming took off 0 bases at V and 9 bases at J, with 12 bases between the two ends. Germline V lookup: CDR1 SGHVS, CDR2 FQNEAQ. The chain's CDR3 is CASSLAGWGATIYF. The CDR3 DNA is TGTGCCAGCAGCTTAGCTGGCTGGGGGGCCACCATATATTTT.

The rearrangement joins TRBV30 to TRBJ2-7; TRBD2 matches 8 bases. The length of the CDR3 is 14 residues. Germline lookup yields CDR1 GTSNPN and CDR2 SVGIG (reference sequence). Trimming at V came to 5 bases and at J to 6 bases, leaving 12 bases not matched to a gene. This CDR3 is CAWRGGSLGGEQYF. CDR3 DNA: TGTGCCTGGCGCGGGGGGTCCTTGGGGGGCGAGCAGTACTTC. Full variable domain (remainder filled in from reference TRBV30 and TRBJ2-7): SQTIHQWPATLVQPVGSPLSLECTVEGTSNPNLYWYRQAAGRGLQLLFYSVGIGQISSEVPQNLSASRPQDRQFILSSKKLLLSDSGFYLCAWRGGSLGGEQYFGPGTRLTVT.

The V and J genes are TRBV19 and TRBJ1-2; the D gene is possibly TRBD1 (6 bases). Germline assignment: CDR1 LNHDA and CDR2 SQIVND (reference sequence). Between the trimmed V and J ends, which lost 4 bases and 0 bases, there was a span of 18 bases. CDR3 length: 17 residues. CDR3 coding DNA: TGTGCCAGTAGTAGTGGAGGGGCAGGGGCTCCTAACTATGGCTACACCTTC. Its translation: CASSSGGAGAPNYGYTF.

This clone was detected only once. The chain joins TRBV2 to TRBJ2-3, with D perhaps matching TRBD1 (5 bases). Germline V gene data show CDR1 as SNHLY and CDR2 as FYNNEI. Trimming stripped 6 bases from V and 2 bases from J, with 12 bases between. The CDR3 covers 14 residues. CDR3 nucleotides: TGTGCCAGCAGCCCATGGACAAACACAGATACGCAGTATTTT. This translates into CASSPWTNTDTQYF.